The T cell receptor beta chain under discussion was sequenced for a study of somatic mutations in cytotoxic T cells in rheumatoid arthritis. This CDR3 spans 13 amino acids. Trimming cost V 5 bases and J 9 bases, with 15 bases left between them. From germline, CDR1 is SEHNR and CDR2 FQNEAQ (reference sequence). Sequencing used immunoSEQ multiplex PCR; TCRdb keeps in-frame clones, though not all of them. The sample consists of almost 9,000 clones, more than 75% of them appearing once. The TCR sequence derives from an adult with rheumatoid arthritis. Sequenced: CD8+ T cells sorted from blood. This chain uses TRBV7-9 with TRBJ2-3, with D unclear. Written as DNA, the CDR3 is TGTGCCAGCAGCCCCCCGACTTCGAGAACGCAGTATTTT. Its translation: CASSPPTSRTQYF.